These 10 T cell receptor beta chains came from one sample sequenced in a study of blood T cell repertoires in COVID-19 (TCRdb year 2020). Library preparation was by the immunoSEQ multiplex PCR assay. As stored in TCRdb, this immuneACCESS dataset retains in-frame rearrangements with V and J assigned. A fraction of the clones does not appear; measured against another copy, unresolved V genes explain less than half of the discrepancy, and the remainder lacks a known reason. The sample data list hundreds of thousands of clones, and about 94% of these were observed just once. The ten largest account for 0.65% to 0.85% of the sample. What was sequenced was peripheral blood. The receptors shown here come from a man in his 60s with COVID-19, enrolled during active disease.

The chain carries TRBV5-5 and TRBJ2-2; 11 positions match TRBD1. This CDR3 contains 15 residues. V shed 3 bases and J 4 bases; nucleotides not matched to a gene: 2. The germline V gene encodes CDR1 SGHKS and CDR2 YYEKEE (reference sequence). The CDR3 bases are TGTGCCAGCAGCTGGACAGGGGGCAGCACCGGGGAGCTGTTTTTT. As protein: CASSWTGGSTGELFF.

The chain combines TRBV11-3 with TRBJ1-1; TRBD1 might be the D (5 bases). Trimming took 1 base from V and 0 from J, leaving 9 bases between them. The CDR3 runs 15 residues. Germline lookup yields CDR1 SGHNT and CDR2 YENEEA. This CDR3 reads CASSLVSGLNTEAFF. CDR3 coding DNA: TGTGCCAGCAGCTTAGTATCAGGGCTGAACACTGAAGCTTTCTTT.

The V call is TRBV4-1, the J call TRBJ2-1; 10 bases agree with TRBD2. The V gene's germline CDR1 is MGHRA and CDR2 YSYEKL. This CDR3 comprises 15 residues. Trimming at V came to 3 bases and at J to 3 bases, leaving 2 bases not matched to a gene. CDR3 in DNA: TGCGCCAGCAGCCAGCAGCGGGGGGGCTACAATGAGCAGTTCTTC. This sequence encodes CASSQQRGGYNEQFF.

The genes are TRBV12-3 or TRBV12-4 and TRBJ1-6; D gene uncertain. This CDR3 contains 13 residues. Trimming shortened V by 5 bases and J by 7 bases, and 9 bases separated the two germline ends. The CDR3 protein is CASSPQQNSPLHF. The CDR3 DNA is TGTGCCAGCAGTCCCCAACAGAATTCACCCCTCCACTTT.

This chain joins TRBV30 and TRBJ2-2, with D possibly matching TRBD2 (5 bases). Trimming took off 4 bases at V and 6 bases at J, with 27 bases between the two ends. In germline, CDR1 is GTSNPN, CDR2 SVGIG (reference sequence). This CDR3 is built from 18 residues. CDR3 region: CAWIRPEGSVIWPGELFF. The CDR3 nucleotides read TGTGCCTGGATCCGACCCGAAGGGAGCGTAATCTGGCCCGGGGAGCTGTTTTTT. Full variable domain (rest looked up from reference TRBV30 and TRBJ2-2): SQTIHQWPATLVQPVGSPLSLECTVEGTSNPNLYWYRQAAGRGLQLLFYSVGIGQISSEVPQNLSASRPQDRQFILSSKKLLLSDSGFYLCAWIRPEGSVIWPGELFFGEGSRLTVL.

The V and J genes are TRBV27 and TRBJ2-7; 7 positions match TRBD2. CDR3 length: 16 residues. Germline CDR1 and CDR2: MNHEY and SMNVEV (reference sequence). Unmatched junction bases numbered 17, after V lost 6 bases and J lost 6 bases. The CDR3 coding sequence is TGTGCCAGCAGCAGAACCACTAGCGCTACCCTATCCGAGCAGTACTTC. Amino acid sequence: CASSRTTSATLSEQYF.

This chain uses TRBV28 with TRBJ2-5; TRBD1 aligns across 9 bases. J was trimmed by 5 bases and V by 4 bases; bases with no gene match: 8. This CDR3 is 15 amino acids long. Germline lookup yields CDR1 MDHEN and CDR2 SYDVKM. CDR3 DNA: TGTGCCAGCAGTTCCCCGGGACAGGGTACGGAGACCCAGTACTTC. Amino acid sequence: CASSSPGQGTETQYF. The full variable domain, in which reference TRBV28 and TRBJ2-5 provide the parts outside the CDR3, is DVKVTQSSRYLVKRTGEKVFLECVQDMDHENMFWYRQDPGLGLRLIYFSYDVKMKEKGDIPEGYSVSREKKERFSLILESASTNQTSMYLCASSSPGQGTETQYFGPGTRLLVL.

The CDR3 region has the DNA TGTGCCAGCAGCCAGACTAGCGGGAGCACCGAGACCCAGTACTTC. Translating it yields CASSQTSGSTETQYF. The chain combines TRBV7-6 with TRBJ2-5, with 12 bases aligning to TRBD2. Trimming at V came to 5 bases and at J to 5 bases, leaving 6 bases not matched to a gene. The CDR3 length is 15 residues. CDR1 and CDR2 from the germline V gene are SGHVS and FNYEAQ.

This clone was seen just once. This chain connects TRBV18 to TRBJ1-2; D not certain. CDR1 is KGHSH, CDR2 LQKENI, per germline. CDR3 size: 14 residues. V was shortened by 2 bases and J by 3 bases, with 10 bases between the two germline ends. DNA of the CDR3: TGTGCCAGCTCACCATCTCCGGTGGACTATGGCTACACCTTC. It translates to CASSPSPVDYGYTF.

The J gene is TRBJ1-2, the V gene TRBV7-9, with TRBD1 matching over 8 bases. Germline V gene lookup returns CDR1 SEHNR and CDR2 FQNEAQ (reference sequence). The CDR3 contains 17 residues. V lost 6 bases and J lost 0; bases outside the gene matches: 12. In nucleotides, the CDR3 is TGTGCCAGCAGTTACCCAGGGGGCTGGGAGTCTAACTATGGCTACACCTTC. The encoded protein is CASSYPGGWESNYGYTF.